This T cell receptor (beta chain) derives from a study of blood T cell repertoires in COVID-19. Overall study: COVID-19 samples, acute and convalescent, were from the United States, Italy and Spain. PBMCs, B-cell-depleted T cells, or T cells were the source of the cDNA or gDNA that made up the material.

The V gene's germline CDR1 is MNHEY and CDR2 SVGEGT. The ends were cut back, 6 bases at V and 2 bases at J, with 8 bases in the middle. The CDR3 consists of 12 residues. Methods used by the authors: By means of reference gene primer amplification, nucleated cell counts were estimated. Method: immunoSEQ multiplex PCR; TCRdb's copy keeps in-frame clones and lacks some. The D gene and trimming were derived from the DNA, and the V and J assignments and clone size from that table. This table holds tens of thousands of clones, 70% to 90% found once. The sequence came from a man between 65 and 85 years old with active or convalescent COVID-19. The sample taken for sequencing was peripheral blood. The V and J genes are TRBV6-2 or TRBV6-3 and TRBJ2-7, with no clear D. The CDR3 loop reads CASSPGPYEQYF. The CDR3 DNA reads TGTGCCAGCAGCCCTGGGCCCTACGAGCAGTACTTC.